The 2 T cell receptor beta chains presented below share a single source sample, sequenced in a study of preoperative IRX-2 immunotherapy in early breast cancer. The data were produced by immunoSEQ multiplex PCR, yet TCRdb's version contains in-frame clones alone and is incomplete. The table includes 35,000 to 50,000 clones, just under 95% detected once. As for treatment: preoperative locoregional IRX-2 cytokine immunotherapy. Source: tumor tissue, taken after IRX-2 immunotherapy. These receptors all come from a human donor with breast cancer.

The chain carries TRBV4-3 and TRBJ1-4; no clear D. Per germline, CDR1 LGHNA and CDR2 YSLEER. Deletions cut 4 bases from V and 6 bases from J, with 15 bases between. The CDR3 covers 15 residues. The CDR3 DNA follows: TGCGCCAGCAGCCGCATTACCGGGATAGATGAAAAACTGTTTTTT. This translates into CASSRITGIDEKLFF.

The chain uses TRBV11-3 and TRBJ2-2, with D hard to call. Trimming took 3 bases from V and 7 from J, leaving 15 bases between them. There are 15 residues in the CDR3. CDR1 SGHNT and CDR2 YENEEA come from the germline V gene. CDR3 region: CASSLSSSKLGELFF. The CDR3 DNA reads as TGTGCCAGCAGCTTGAGTAGTAGTAAACTCGGGGAGCTGTTTTTT.